Below, one T cell receptor beta chain is given with its context. Antigen unknown. The study drew all its donors from Caucasian adults living in Nashville, Tennessee. This CDR3 comprises 15 residues. Germline CDR1 reads SGHAT; CDR2 reads FQNNGV. Trimming took off 4 bases at V and 0 bases at J, with 9 bases between the two ends. Replicate sorted-subset PCRs were loaded with around 0.2 ug DNA, about 30,000 T cell genomes. Produced via immunoSEQ multiplex PCR; TCRdb's table is partial and in-frame only. The sample lists 2 million to 3 million clones, over 85% seen once, with roughly 0.13% in the top ten. These data belong to a study of shared clonotypes between healthy human individuals. General study findings and limits: It was observed that approximately 5% of naive CD4 clonotypes were shared across a few donors.

The specimen was naive CD4+ T cells sorted from blood. Subset reported: CD45RA+ positively selected. The J gene is TRBJ1-4, the V gene TRBV11-2; D is undetermined. The origin of this receptor is a man aged 18 to 29 in good health. As DNA, the CDR3 is TGTGCCAGCAGCTCCTCGGGTGCAACTAATGAAAAACTGTTTTTT. This sequence encodes CASSSSGATNEKLFF.